This TCR beta chain was sequenced in a study of vaccination effects on CD4 cells after COVID-19. Study-wide context: Post-vaccine sampling occurred a median 72 days after the second dose. Overall study findings and caveats: Convalescent patients' post-vaccine spike repertoire was mostly distinct vaccine-induced clones.

Viral peptide pools were used in the ViraFEST assay to expand antigen-specific CD4+ T cells, and sequencing came afterward. Investigators separated out CD4+ T cells once approximately 11 days of culture had passed. PCR showed that the person got SARS-CoV-2 infection at some point between March and December 2020. Each participant was administered two doses of either the BNT162b2 or the mRNA-1273 vaccine. Researchers reported culturing 2 million or so PBMC in each well, adding around 10 IU/ml IL-2 and 10 ug/ml peptides. In the cultures, half the medium was exchanged for IL-2 medium on days 3 and 7. The V gene's germline CDR1 is MNHEY and CDR2 SVGAGI. V shed 6 bases and J shed 3 bases, with 11 bases lying between them. The CDR3 consists of 14 residues. Details on this clone: Its antigen is unknown.

The assay was immunoSEQ multiplex PCR, and TCRdb's table has in-frame clones only and misses some. There are about 14,000 clones in the sample; over 65% occur only once, and about 30% lies in the top ten. This chain links TRBV6-5 with TRBJ1-4; tentative D call: TRBD1 (6 bases). The sample was CD4+ T cells from PBMCs cultured with HCoV-NL63 spike peptides, taken after COVID-19 vaccination. This clonotype originated in a human donor who had a prior SARS-CoV-2 infection. CDR3 amino acids: CASSIQGPNEKLFF. CDR3 DNA: TGTGCCAGCAGCATACAGGGTCCTAATGAAAAACTGTTTTTT.